This TCR beta chain came from a study of shared clonotypes between healthy human individuals. Donors were healthy HIV-negative adults without recently reported acute infections or vaccinations. The CDR3 sequence is 14 residues long. V shed 6 bases and J 1 base; nucleotides not matched to a gene: 5. Germline CDR1 and CDR2: SNHLY and FYNNEI. Study-wide results and caveats: The generation probabilities recorded for non-shared clonotypes fell below those of clonotypes shared by all four donors. Richness estimates generally favored naive over memory subsets.

Details on this clone: Its antigen is still unknown.

TCRdb's table, derived via immunoSEQ multiplex PCR, lists solely in-frame clones and lacks some. There are about 960,000 clones in the sample; around three quarters occur only once, and about 1.5% lies in the top ten. The chain combines TRBV2 with TRBJ2-7; 8 bases fit TRBD2. The sequence was collected from a man aged 18-30 years in good health. Material for sequencing was memory CD4+ T cells sorted from blood. Subset meaning: CD45RA-negative fraction. The CDR3 DNA is TGTGCCAGCAGAGGGACTAGGGATTCCTACGAGCAGTACTTC. Translation gives CASRGTRDSYEQYF.